The 18 T cell receptor beta chains presented below share a single source sample, sequenced in a study of blood T cell repertoires in COVID-19. The method was immunoSEQ multiplex PCR; TCRdb's version includes in-frame clones alone and lacks a portion of them. This sample has some 220,000 clones, with about 79% found just once. Input material: peripheral blood. The receptors here all came from a man in his forties or fifties with active or convalescent COVID-19.

The gene calls are TRBV5-4 and TRBJ2-3; no reliable D call. The V gene lost 1 base and the J gene lost 0 bases, with 6 bases spanning the gap. The germline CDR1 and CDR2 sequences are SGHNT and YYREEE (reference sequence). The CDR3 sequence is 14 residues long. The CDR3 nucleotides are TGTGCCAGCAGCTTGTTTCATAGCACAGATACGCAGTATTTT. It translates to CASSLFHSTDTQYF.

This chain joins TRBV5-1 and TRBJ1-3; D not certain. Germline V gene lookup returns CDR1 SGHRS and CDR2 YFSETQ. The length of the CDR3 is 16 residues. V was cut by 0 bases and J by 0 bases, with 10 bases left in between. CDR3 coding DNA: TGCGCCAGCAGCTTGGCCGGGAAAAGCTCTGGAAACACCATATATTTT. Translation: CASSLAGKSSGNTIYF.

This rearrangement joins TRBV15 to TRBJ2-5, with 8 nucleotides matching TRBD1. This CDR3 comprises 16 residues. Germline CDR1 is LNHNV and CDR2 is YYDKDF (reference sequence). V shed 0 bases, J shed 4 bases, and the junction held 7 bases outside the gene matches. For the CDR3, the DNA is TGTGCCACCAGCAGAGAGGGCCTTACAGGGGGAGAGACCCAGTACTTC. Its translation is CATSREGLTGGETQYF.

The rearrangement uses TRBV5-1 and TRBJ2-1; D may be TRBD2 (6 bases). This CDR3 is 15 amino acids long. V was shortened by 2 bases and J by 5 bases, with 14 bases between the two germline ends. Germline V lookup: CDR1 SGHRS, CDR2 YFSETQ. The CDR3 here is CASSFDVGTHNEQFF. The CDR3, as DNA: TGCGCCAGCAGCTTTGATGTGGGGACTCACAATGAGCAGTTCTTC.

This clone occurred a few times. The V gene is TRBV6-5, the J gene TRBJ1-2; D not certain. Trimming removed 4 bases from V and 8 bases from J, with 8 bases in between. The CDR3 is 11 residues long. Germline CDR1 reads MNHEY; CDR2 reads SVGAGI. CDR3 bases: TGTGCCAGCAGTTCGGTCGGGGGCTACACCTTC. Translation: CASSSVGGYTF.

The chain joins TRBV5-1 to TRBJ1-2; 7 bases agree with TRBD1. CDR1 is SGHRS, CDR2 YFSETQ, per germline. V shed 6 bases and J 3 bases; nucleotides not matched to a gene: 8. CDR3 size: 14 residues. Here the CDR3 DNA reads TGCGCCAGCAAGGGGACAGTAAGGGACTATGGCTACACCTTC. Translated, it gives CASKGTVRDYGYTF.

V and J are TRBV5-1 and TRBJ1-2; weak D call: TRBD1 (6 bases). With 0 bases removed from V and 6 bases from J, the gap between germline ends came to 15 bases. CDR1 and CDR2 from the germline V gene are SGHRS and YFSETQ. This CDR3 contains 15 residues. Here the CDR3 DNA reads TGCGCCAGCAGCTTGGATCGGGGGGCCGGTGATGGCTACACCTTC. Translation: CASSLDRGAGDGYTF.

The J gene is TRBJ2-1, the V gene TRBV19; D possibly corresponds to TRBD2 (6 bases). In germline, CDR1 is LNHDA, CDR2 SQIVND (reference sequence). The V end was cut by 3 bases, the J end by 4 bases, with 16 bases between. This CDR3 spans 16 amino acids. The CDR3 loop is CASSILGGLGYNEQFF. In nucleotides, the CDR3 is TGTGCCAGTAGTATCCTCGGGGGATTGGGGTACAATGAGCAGTTCTTC.

The rearrangement links TRBV19 to TRBJ2-7, with TRBD1 identical over 9 bases. The J segment lost 1 base and the V segment lost 5 bases, leaving 9 bases of the junction unmatched. Germline CDR1 reads LNHDA; CDR2 reads SQIVND (reference sequence). This CDR3 region has 16 residues. The CDR3 bases are TGTGCCAGTAGTCTGTACCTAGGGACAGGGTCCTACGAGCAGTACTTC. Translating gives CASSLYLGTGSYEQYF.

The chain links TRBV28 to TRBJ2-7; 8 nucleotides agree with TRBD2. Germline CDR1 is MDHEN and CDR2 is SYDVKM. This CDR3 region has 15 residues. V shed 6 bases and J 5 bases; nucleotides not matched to a gene: 12. CDR3: CASSHRSGSGNEQYF. CDR3 nucleotide sequence: TGTGCCAGCAGCCATCGAAGCGGGAGTGGAAACGAGCAGTACTTC.

The chain carries TRBV19 and TRBJ2-5, with D perhaps TRBD1 (6 bases). Deletions cut 8 bases from V and 2 bases from J, with 12 bases between. Germline V lookup: CDR1 LNHDA, CDR2 SQIVND (reference sequence). The CDR3 consists of 13 residues. The CDR3 nucleotides are TGTGCCAGTCGAGGACAGTGGCAAGAGACCCAGTACTTC. Translating it yields CASRGQWQETQYF.

This rearrangement joins TRBV19 to TRBJ1-2, with 11 bases matching TRBD1. Looked up from germline, CDR1 is LNHDA and CDR2 is SQIVND (reference sequence). V was pared by 2 bases and J by 1 base, with 6 bases of the junction left unmatched. This CDR3 contains 17 residues. The DNA for the CDR3 is TGTGCCAGTAGTATAATCCAGGACAGGGGGCTTAACTATGGCTACACCTTC. This sequence encodes CASSIIQDRGLNYGYTF.

The V gene is TRBV7-2, the J gene TRBJ2-1; 10 bases are a match to TRBD1. Germline loops: CDR1 SGHTA, CDR2 FQGNSA. The CDR3 totals 15 residues. V lost 4 bases, J lost 6 bases, and 6 bases stayed unmatched. CDR3 nucleotides: TGTGCCAGCAGCTCCGACAGGGGGCGCGTCAATGAGCAGTTCTTC. Its translation is CASSSDRGRVNEQFF.

This chain links TRBV6-4 with TRBJ2-1, with D possibly matching TRBD2 (6 bases). Germline CDR1 MRHNA, CDR2 SNTAGT. The CDR3 totals 15 residues. Trimming took 3 bases from V and 0 from J, leaving 9 bases between them. CDR3 in amino acids: CASSEGGGSYNEQFF. CDR3 sequence (DNA): TGTGCCAGCAGTGAGGGGGGTGGCTCCTACAATGAGCAGTTCTTC.

This clone appeared once. This chain links TRBV9 with TRBJ2-1, with D possibly TRBD2 on 5 matching bases. Trimming stripped 2 bases from V and 0 bases from J, with 9 bases between. CDR1 is SGDLS and CDR2 is YYNGEE in the germline V gene. The CDR3 contains 15 residues. CDR3 amino acids: CASSVGGLSYNEQFF. Here the CDR3 DNA reads TGTGCCAGCAGCGTTGGCGGGCTCTCCTACAATGAGCAGTTCTTC.

In this sample, this clone turned up a few times. The identical CDR3 is also encoded by other nucleotide sequences in the sample. The chain uses TRBV19 and TRBJ1-1, with D possibly TRBD1 on 5 matching bases. CDR3 size: 11 residues. Trimming shortened V by 3 bases and J by 8 bases, and 7 bases separated the two germline ends. Germline loops: CDR1 LNHDA, CDR2 SQIVND (reference sequence). CDR3 sequence reads: CASSIRGEAFF. The CDR3 DNA reads TGTGCCAGTAGTATTAGGGGCGAAGCTTTCTTT. Full variable domain (missing parts from reference TRBV19 and TRBJ1-1): DGGITQSPKYLFRKEGQNVTLSCEQNLNHDAMYWYRQDPGQGLRLIYYSQIVNDFQKGDIAEGYSVSREKKESFPLTVTSAQKNPTAFYLCASSIRGEAFFGQGTRLTVV.

J is TRBJ2-1 and V is TRBV12-3 or TRBV12-4; D may be TRBD2 (6 bases). Trimming removed 5 bases from V and 4 bases from J, with 9 bases in between. CDR3 length: 13 residues. The CDR3 sequence is CASSPGTYNEQFF. Here the CDR3 DNA reads TGTGCCAGCAGTCCCGGGACTTACAATGAGCAGTTCTTC.

The chain combines TRBV5-1 with TRBJ2-5, with 8 nucleotides matching TRBD2. CDR3 length: 15 residues. Germline V lookup: CDR1 SGHRS, CDR2 YFSETQ. V dropped 4 bases and J dropped 5; count of bases not matched to a gene: 10. Here the CDR3 DNA reads TGCGCCAGCAGCGGAAGCGGGGGAGACGGGGAGACCCAGTACTTC. Its protein is CASSGSGGDGETQYF.